The 2 T cell receptor beta chains in this list originate from one sample, sequenced in a study of blood T cell repertoires in COVID-19. The protocol was immunoSEQ multiplex PCR, while the TCRdb copy is restricted to in-frame clones and leaves out a portion. Among about 200,000 clones, roughly 89% were seen once, and the ten largest hold 3% to 4%. Specimen: PBMCs or T cells enriched from blood (not recorded which). These receptors all come from a woman younger than 45 with acute COVID-19.

This clone was observed a handful of times. The rearrangement joins TRBV4-1 to TRBJ1-2; D call uncertain. V was trimmed by 4 bases and J by 2 bases, leaving 8 bases between them. CDR3 length equals 13 residues. Germline assignment: CDR1 MGHRA and CDR2 YSYEKL. CDR3 nucleotide sequence: TGCGCCAGCAGCCGAGGGCAGAACTATGGCTACACCTTC. Amino acids: CASSRGQNYGYTF.

V usage is TRBV4-1 and J usage is TRBJ2-3; no reliable D call. The CDR3 totals 17 residues. Trimming took off 2 bases at V and 2 bases at J, with 17 bases between the two ends. The germline gives CDR1 MGHRA, CDR2 YSYEKL. The CDR3 reads CASSQHPRLDFTDTQYF. The CDR3, as DNA: TGCGCCAGCAGCCAACACCCGCGGCTAGACTTCACAGATACGCAGTATTTT.